This entry lists 24 T cell receptor beta chains sequenced from one sample in a study of naive and memory T cell subsets. Treatment: skin biopsy from PPD injection site in Mantoux-positive individual. A UMI-containing oligonucleotide was joined by 3' ligation to the TCR cDNA template. Four PCR rounds used nested alpha and beta constant region primers plus the SP2 primer. TCRdb re-called the UMI-ligation and nested PCR reads with MiXCR, one entry per CDR3 protein. This table holds around 25,000 distinct CDR3 sequences, roughly 5.5% found once. The sample in question was skin, obtained from a tuberculin skin test site. These receptors were collected from an adult in good health.

The chain has TRBV20-1 and TRBJ1-1; no reliable D call. This CDR3 has 15 residues. Trimming stripped 1 base from V and 5 bases from J, with 17 bases between. Germline lookup yields CDR1 DFQATT and CDR2 SNEGSKA (reference sequence). DNA for the CDR3: TGCAGTGCTAGAGGATTAGCGGGATGGAGGACTGAAGCTTTCTTT. The encoded protein is CSARGLAGWRTEAFF.

This chain uses TRBV28 with TRBJ2-1; 7 positions agree with TRBD1. The CDR3 runs 20 residues. Germline values: CDR1 MDHEN, CDR2 SYDVKM. The V gene end was trimmed by 1 base and the J gene end by 0 bases; junction bases not matched to a gene: 15. DNA of the CDR3: TGTGCCAGCAGTTTATTTTTGATACGGCAACAGGGGAGCTCCTACAATGAGCAGTTCTTC. Amino acids: CASSLFLIRQQGSSYNEQFF.

The V gene is TRBV7-2, the J gene TRBJ2-2; D is undetermined. CDR1 is SGHTA and CDR2 is FQGNSA in the germline V gene. Trimming pared 3 bases from V and 4 bases from J, leaving 3 bases between. The CDR3 consists of 12 residues. The CDR3 loop reads CASSLATGELFF. The CDR3 DNA reads as TGTGCCAGCAGCTTGGCCACCGGGGAGCTGTTTTTT.

This clonotype was recorded at least ten times. The J gene is TRBJ2-7, the V gene TRBV20-1; D possibly corresponds to TRBD2 (6 bases). The V gene's germline CDR1 is DFQATT and CDR2 SNEGSKA (reference sequence). The CDR3 contains 16 residues. Trimming took off 3 bases at V and 0 bases at J, with 18 bases between the two ends. The CDR3: CSARSPTGRSSYEQYF. The DNA for the CDR3 is TGCAGTGCTAGGTCCCCCACCGGGAGATCCTCCTACGAGCAGTACTTC.

This clonotype was observed a handful of times. This rearrangement joins TRBV6-6 to TRBJ2-2; the D gene is possibly TRBD1 (5 bases). The CDR3 runs 17 residues. The germline V gene has CDR1 MNHNY and CDR2 SVGAGI (reference sequence). Deletions cut 2 bases from V and 4 bases from J, with 17 bases between. CDR3 region: CASSYTRIRVATGELFF. Written as DNA, the CDR3 is TGTGCCAGCAGTTACACGAGAATCAGGGTCGCCACCGGGGAGCTGTTTTTT.

This clonotype has ten or more counts. The chain combines TRBV6-4 with TRBJ2-1, with TRBD2 matching 10 bases. The CDR3 sequence is 15 residues long. The junction had 14 bases not matched to a gene; V was cut back by 8 bases and J by 10 bases. Germline V gene data show CDR1 as MRHNA and CDR2 as SNTAGT. In DNA form, the CDR3 reads TGTGCCAGCGGACAAGAAGCGGGAGGGCCGCGGGAGCAGTTCTTC. It codes for CASGQEAGGPREQFF.

This clonotype was counted many times. The CDR3: CASSQAGTSGYEQYF. CDR3 nucleotide sequence: TGCGCCAGCAGCCAAGCCGGGACTAGCGGCTACGAGCAGTACTTC. The chain combines TRBV4-1 with TRBJ2-7, with TRBD2 matching 11 bases. CDR3 length: 15 amino acids. CDR1 MGHRA and CDR2 YSYEKL come from the germline V gene. V trimming: 1 base; J trimming: 3 bases; junction bases outside the gene matches: 2.

This clonotype was counted at least ten times. V usage is TRBV5-1 and J usage is TRBJ2-7; TRBD1 matches 9 bases. V lost 0 bases and J lost 2; bases outside the gene matches: 9. The CDR3 runs 17 residues. Per the germline V gene, CDR1 is SGHRS and CDR2 is YFSETQ. The CDR3: CASSLEYRGRLTYEQYF. The CDR3 DNA reads TGCGCCAGCAGCTTGGAATACAGGGGGCGGTTGACCTACGAGCAGTACTTC.

This chain uses TRBV28 with TRBJ1-1; 8 bases line up with TRBD1. Germline V gene sequence: CDR1 MDHEN, CDR2 SYDVKM. J lost 5 bases, V lost 3 bases, and 5 bases had no gene match. The length of the CDR3 is 14 residues. The CDR3 DNA is TGTGCCAGCAGTTTGACAGGGGAGGGTACTGAAGCTTTCTTT. Translated: CASSLTGEGTEAFF.

This clonotype has just a few counts. The rearrangement links TRBV9 to TRBJ1-5; D perhaps matches TRBD1 (5 bases). The germline CDR1 and CDR2 sequences are SGDLS and YYNGEE. Deletions cut 1 base from V and 5 bases from J, with 10 bases between. The CDR3 extends over 14 amino acids. The CDR3 nucleotides read TGTGCCAGCAGCGTATCAGGGTTATATCAGCCCCAGCATTTT. Translated: CASSVSGLYQPQHF.

Within the sample, this clonotype is medium-sized. This rearrangement joins TRBV30 to TRBJ2-5; 7 bases match TRBD2. The CDR3 spans 17 residues. The germline CDR1 and CDR2 sequences are GTSNPN and SVGIG (reference sequence). V shed 2 bases, J shed 0 bases, and the junction held 12 bases outside the gene matches. CDR3 sequence reads: CAWSIKESLADQETQYF. In DNA form, the CDR3 reads TGTGCCTGGAGTATCAAAGAAAGTCTAGCGGACCAAGAGACCCAGTACTTC.

This clonotype was counted ten times or more. This chain connects TRBV13 to TRBJ2-3; D perhaps matches TRBD2 (6 bases). V lost 3 bases and J 1 base, leaving 17 bases between the germline ends. Germline V gives CDR1 PRHDT, CDR2 FYEKMQ (reference sequence). The CDR3 sequence is 17 residues long. CDR3 in amino acids: CASSFNRRRDRTDTQYF. The CDR3 coding sequence is TGTGCCAGCAGCTTTAATCGTCGGCGGGATCGCACAGATACGCAGTATTTT.

As regards this clonotype: A much larger clone is a single base away; this may be a read error. The J gene is TRBJ2-3, the V gene TRBV6-2 or TRBV6-3, with 9 bases fitting TRBD2. This CDR3 is built from 14 residues. CDR1 is MNHEY, CDR2 SVGEGT, per germline. CDR3 nucleotide sequence: TGTGCCAGCAGGCGGGAGGGCCGTGCAGATACGCGGTATTTT. This encodes CASRREGRADTRYF.

V and J are TRBV19 and TRBJ1-5; D is perhaps TRBD1 (6 bases). CDR3 size: 16 residues. Germline V gene sequence: CDR1 LNHDA, CDR2 SQIVND (reference sequence). The V end was cut by 5 bases, the J end by 6 bases, with 20 bases between. This CDR3 reads CASSVTGRYVLQPQHF. In DNA form, the CDR3 reads TGTGCCAGTAGTGTCACAGGGCGATACGTTCTTCAGCCCCAGCATTTT.

V gene TRBV15 combines with J gene TRBJ2-1; D is uncertain. Trimming cost V 3 bases and J 3 bases, with 15 bases left between them. The CDR3 has 16 residues. The germline V gene encodes CDR1 LNHNV and CDR2 YYDKDF (reference sequence). The CDR3 is CATSRYDQSYYNEQFF. The CDR3 coding sequence is TGTGCCACCAGCAGGTATGACCAATCTTACTACAATGAGCAGTTCTTC.

This clonotype was detected ten times or more. The chain joins TRBV30 to TRBJ1-6; D unclear. Deletions cut 3 bases from V and 9 bases from J, with 15 bases between. Germline CDR1 GTSNPN, CDR2 SVGIG (reference sequence). The CDR3 extends over 14 amino acids. The CDR3 sequence is CAWRIQIWGSPLHF. The CDR3, as DNA: TGTGCCTGGAGGATACAGATTTGGGGTTCACCCCTCCACTTT.

This clonotype was counted at least ten times. V gene TRBV20-1 combines with J gene TRBJ2-7, with 12 bases identical to TRBD2. The CDR3 consists of 15 residues. Trimming removed 6 bases from V and 7 bases from J; junction bases left unmatched: 13. Germline V lookup: CDR1 DFQATT, CDR2 SNEGSKA (reference sequence). The CDR3 protein is CSASERLAGADEQYF. The CDR3 DNA reads as TGCAGTGCCTCCGAGCGACTAGCGGGAGCAGATGAGCAGTACTTC.

This clonotype was counted ten times or more. The chain recombines TRBV5-1 with TRBJ2-7; 8 bases map to TRBD2. From germline, CDR1 is SGHRS and CDR2 YFSETQ. The CDR3 totals 14 residues. V gave up 5 bases and J gave up 5 bases; unmatched junction bases: 9. As DNA, the CDR3 is TGCGCCAGCAGAACGGGACTAGTAGGAAACGAGCAGTACTTC. Amino acids: CASRTGLVGNEQYF.

This clonotype was found many times. The rearrangement uses TRBV20-1 and TRBJ2-3, with TRBD2 matching over 9 bases. The CDR3 loop spans 16 amino acids. Germline V lookup: CDR1 DFQATT, CDR2 SNEGSKA (reference sequence). V trimming: 6 bases; J trimming: 6 bases; junction bases outside the gene matches: 16. CDR3 DNA sequence: TGCAGTGCACGCCTGGCGGGGGGGTCCTCACGGGATACGCAGTATTTT. Protein: CSARLAGGSSRDTQYF.

V usage is TRBV4-3 and J usage is TRBJ1-2; possible D gene TRBD1, 6 bases. Trimming removed 0 bases from V and 5 bases from J, with 10 bases in between. This CDR3 has 14 amino acids. Looked up from germline, CDR1 is LGHNA and CDR2 is YSLEER. The CDR3 loop is CASSQEGGRYGYTF. The CDR3 region has the DNA TGCGCCAGCAGCCAAGAAGGGGGTAGATATGGCTACACCTTC.

This clonotype has ten or more counts. The rearrangement links TRBV15 to TRBJ2-1; no reliable D call. The CDR3 has 13 amino acids. V gave up 1 base and J gave up 7 bases, with 8 bases separating them. CDR1 and CDR2 (germline): LNHNV, YYDKDF (reference sequence). CDR3 in DNA: TGTGCCACCAGCAGAGCGTCGAGGAATGAGCAGTTCTTC. This encodes CATSRASRNEQFF.

The sample holds many counts of this clonotype. V usage is TRBV29-1 and J usage is TRBJ2-5; maybe TRBD2 (5 bases). The CDR3 is 13 residues long. With 5 bases removed from V and 7 bases from J, the gap between germline ends came to 17 bases. Germline lookup yields CDR1 SQVTM and CDR2 ANQGSEA. CDR3 sequence: CSVKSGPSGTQYF. The CDR3 coding sequence is TGCAGCGTTAAAAGCGGCCCCTCGGGGACCCAGTACTTC.

This chain links TRBV4-1 with TRBJ1-2; TRBD1 agrees at 7 bases. Germline lookup yields CDR1 MGHRA and CDR2 YSYEKL. The CDR3 loop spans 16 amino acids. With 0 bases clipped from V and 6 bases from J, the junction kept 10 bases outside the gene matches. The CDR3 loop is CASSQDPYRGTHGYTF. CDR3 nucleotides: TGCGCCAGCAGCCAAGATCCATACAGGGGTACCCATGGCTACACCTTC.

The sample holds many counts of this clonotype. The chain carries TRBV7-3 and TRBJ2-1; possible D gene TRBD1, 6 bases. V was cut by 3 bases and J by 4 bases, with 16 bases left in between. This CDR3 is built from 16 residues. CDR1 and CDR2 (germline): SGHTA, FQGTGA. This CDR3 reads CASSFQPYQGYNEQFF. CDR3 nucleotide sequence: TGTGCCAGCAGCTTCCAACCATATCAGGGGTACAATGAGCAGTTCTTC.